One and the same sample provided the 30 T cell receptor beta chains below, sequenced in a study of PD-1 blockade in classical Hodgkin lymphoma. The data were produced by immunoSEQ multiplex PCR, yet TCRdb's version contains in-frame clones alone and is incomplete. The sample has approximately 12,000 clones; roughly 84% are singletons. All trial patients relapsed after autologous stem cell transplantation. Sequences were derived from peripheral blood mononuclear cells (PBMCs), sampled at baseline. The receptors here all came from a human donor with classical Hodgkin lymphoma.

The V gene is TRBV11-2, the J gene TRBJ2-4; 7 nucleotides align to TRBD1. V lost 3 bases to trimming and J lost 6 bases; unmatched junction nucleotides: 2. The CDR3 has 13 residues. Germline V gene data show CDR1 as SGHAT and CDR2 as FQNNGV. CDR3 sequence reads: CASSLGQLNIQYF. CDR3 in DNA: TGTGCCAGCAGCTTGGGACAGTTAAACATTCAGTACTTC.

The V call is TRBV7-8, the J call TRBJ2-3; 8 bases fit TRBD2. The germline V gene has CDR1 SGHVS and CDR2 FQNEAQ. Trimming took 5 bases from V and 5 from J; bases not matched to a gene: 15. CDR3 size: 17 residues. Here the CDR3 DNA reads TGTGCCAGCAGCGACCCGATCCACGGGGGGGCGGGAGATACGCAGTATTTT. Translation gives CASSDPIHGGAGDTQYF.

The gene calls are TRBV27 and TRBJ2-7; TRBD1 might be the D (5 bases). V shed 2 bases and J shed 0 bases, with 11 bases lying between them. Germline V gene lookup returns CDR1 MNHEY and CDR2 SMNVEV (reference sequence). This CDR3 spans 15 amino acids. Here the CDR3 DNA reads TGTGCCAGCAGTTTAACAGGCTACACCTCCTACGAGCAGTACTTC. This sequence encodes CASSLTGYTSYEQYF.

The chain has TRBV19 and TRBJ1-5; possibly TRBD1 for D (5 bases). From germline, CDR1 is LNHDA and CDR2 SQIVND (reference sequence). This CDR3 has 13 amino acids. V was cut by 2 bases and J by 4 bases, with 6 bases left in between. CDR3 residues: CASSIRGNQPQHF. CDR3 coding DNA: TGTGCCAGTAGTATAAGGGGAAATCAGCCCCAGCATTTT. The variable domain in full, completed from reference TRBV19 and TRBJ1-5, reads DGGITQSPKYLFRKEGQNVTLSCEQNLNHDAMYWYRQDPGQGLRLIYYSQIVNDFQKGDIAEGYSVSREKKESFPLTVTSAQKNPTAFYLCASSIRGNQPQHFGDGTRLSIL.

This chain's CDR3 is CASSPTGTTNYGYTF. CDR3 in DNA: TGTGCCAGCTCACCTACAGGGACCACTAACTATGGCTACACCTTC. The chain joins TRBV18 to TRBJ1-2, with D perhaps matching TRBD1 (6 bases). The CDR3 consists of 15 residues. CDR1 is KGHSH, CDR2 LQKENI, per germline. V lost 3 bases to trimming and J lost 0 bases, with 11 bases between them. Full variable domain (missing parts from reference TRBV18 and TRBJ1-2): NAGVMQNPRHLVRRRGQEARLRCSPMKGHSHVYWYRQLPEEGLKFMVYLQKENIIDESGMPKERFSAEFPKEGPSILRIQQVVRGDSAAYFCASSPTGTTNYGYTFGSGTRLTVV.

The gene calls are TRBV7-9 and TRBJ1-1; the D gene is possibly TRBD1 (5 bases). Germline V gene sequence: CDR1 SEHNR, CDR2 FQNEAQ (reference sequence). CDR3 length equals 15 residues. Trimming took 5 bases from V and 6 from J, leaving 19 bases between them. CDR3 loop: CASSPDRGASPEAFF. DNA for the CDR3: TGTGCCAGCAGCCCCGACAGAGGAGCTAGCCCTGAAGCTTTCTTT. Supplemented by reference TRBV7-9 and TRBJ1-1, the full variable domain reads DTGVSQNPRHKITKRGQNVTFRCDPISEHNRLYWYRQTLGQGPEFLTYFQNEAQLEKSRLLSDRFSAERPKGSFSTLEIQRTEQGDSAMYLCASSPDRGASPEAFFGQGTRLTVV.

This rearrangement joins TRBV6-1 to TRBJ2-7; maybe TRBD1 (5 bases). The CDR3 is 12 amino acids. Germline-derived CDR1 and CDR2 are MNHNS and SASEGT. Trimming cost V 4 bases and J 5 bases, with 9 bases left between them. In DNA form, the CDR3 reads TGTGCCAGCAGTGTCGCAGGGAACGAGCAGTACGTC. Amino acids: CASSVAGNEQYV.

CDR3 DNA sequence: TGCGCCAGCAGCCAAGTGGTCGCGGGGGCCCCGAACACCGGGGAGCTGTTTTTT. Amino acids: CASSQVVAGAPNTGELFF. This rearrangement joins TRBV4-3 to TRBJ2-2, with a weak D call TRBD2 (7 bases). The CDR3 runs to 18 residues. CDR1 is LGHNA, CDR2 YSLEER, per germline. With 1 base removed from V and 0 bases from J, the gap between germline ends came to 15 bases.

The chain recombines TRBV19 with TRBJ1-6; TRBD1 is a possible D gene (6 bases). Trimming pared 5 bases from V and 8 bases from J, leaving 13 bases between. The length of the CDR3 is 14 residues. Germline V gene data show CDR1 as LNHDA and CDR2 as SQIVND (reference sequence). CDR3 residues: CASSPRTVYSPLHF. CDR3 DNA: TGTGCCAGTAGTCCGAGGACAGTTTATTCACCCCTCCACTTT.

The V and J genes are TRBV7-6 and TRBJ2-3; 8 bases are shared with TRBD2. V gave up 5 bases and J gave up 1 base; unmatched junction bases: 8. Germline CDR1 is SGHVS and CDR2 is FNYEAQ. This CDR3 comprises 16 residues. CDR3 in amino acids: CASSKTGTRGTDTQYF. In DNA, the CDR3 is TGTGCCAGCAGCAAGACCGGGACTAGGGGCACAGATACGCAGTATTTT.

The rearrangement uses TRBV12-5 and TRBJ2-2, with a possible D match to TRBD1 (5 bases). The CDR3 length is 16 residues. V lost 4 bases and J 5 bases, leaving 17 bases between the germline ends. Germline assignment: CDR1 LGHNT and CDR2 FRNRAP. The chain's CDR3 is CASGSLLGLRTGELFF. CDR3 nucleotides: TGTGCTAGTGGTTCCCTTTTGGGGCTCAGGACCGGGGAGCTGTTTTTT.

This chain connects TRBV28 to TRBJ1-2, with D possibly TRBD1 on 6 matching bases. Looked up from germline, CDR1 is MDHEN and CDR2 is SYDVKM. The CDR3 is made up of 14 amino acids. The germline V and J ends were trimmed by 1 base and 5 bases, with 11 bases remaining between them. The CDR3 nucleotides are TGTGCCAGCAGTTTATTCCAGGGGAGGTATGGCTACACCTTC. This gives the protein CASSLFQGRYGYTF.

V gene TRBV10-3 combines with J gene TRBJ1-5, with 7 bases matching TRBD1. This CDR3 spans 17 amino acids. CDR1 is ENHRY, CDR2 SYGVKD, per germline. Trimming removed 2 bases from V and 4 bases from J; junction bases left unmatched: 11. The CDR3 here is CAISEGGGQSLNQPQHF. The CDR3 nucleotides read TGTGCCATCAGTGAGGGAGGGGGACAGAGCCTGAATCAGCCCCAGCATTTT.

V and J are TRBV11-2 and TRBJ2-7; D call uncertain. This CDR3 spans 16 amino acids. Deletions cut 5 bases from V and 0 bases from J, with 17 bases between. CDR1 SGHAT and CDR2 FQNNGV come from the germline V gene. Written as DNA, the CDR3 is TGTGCCAGCAGCGCCTCAGACCTCATTGACTCCTACGAGCAGTACTTC. It encodes CASSASDLIDSYEQYF. Based on the CDR3 plus reference TRBV11-2 and TRBJ2-7, the full variable domain is EAGVAQSPRYKIIEKRQSVAFWCNPISGHATLYWYQQILGQGPKLLIQFQNNGVVDDSQLPKDRFSAERLKGVDSTLKIQPAKLEDSAVYLCASSASDLIDSYEQYFGPGTRLTVT.

The V and J genes are TRBV7-9 and TRBJ2-7; D remains ambiguous. V was pared by 5 bases and J by 3 bases, with 11 bases between. The CDR3 loop spans 13 amino acids. The V gene's germline CDR1 is SEHNR and CDR2 FQNEAQ (reference sequence). Here the CDR3 DNA reads TGTGCCAGCAGCCTCCGGGCCTACTACGAGCAGTACTTC. Translating gives CASSLRAYYEQYF. Drawing the rest from reference TRBV7-9 and TRBJ2-7, the complete variable domain is DTGVSQNPRHKITKRGQNVTFRCDPISEHNRLYWYRQTLGQGPEFLTYFQNEAQLEKSRLLSDRFSAERPKGSFSTLEIQRTEQGDSAMYLCASSLRAYYEQYFGPGTRLTVT.

The count of this clone is one. The rearrangement joins TRBV23-1 to TRBJ2-7; D not resolved. TRBV23-1 is identified as an open reading frame with a role that is uncertain. The CDR3 is 11 residues long. V was shortened by 4 bases and J by 4 bases, with 5 bases between the two germline ends. CDR3 protein: CASSRRYEQYV. The CDR3 region has the DNA TGCGCCAGCAGTCGAAGATACGAGCAGTACGTC.

This rearrangement joins TRBV5-4 to TRBJ1-1, with D tentatively TRBD1 (6 bases). The V and J ends lost 5 bases and 3 bases respectively, with 17 bases between them. Per germline, CDR1 SGHNT and CDR2 YYREEE (reference sequence). CDR3 size: 15 residues. DNA of the CDR3: TGTGCCAGCAGATCCTCCGGGGGCGCGGACACTGAAGCTTTCTTT. This gives the protein CASRSSGGADTEAFF.

The chain is built from TRBV28 and TRBJ2-5; 8 bases are a match to TRBD1. In germline, CDR1 is MDHEN, CDR2 SYDVKM. The CDR3 is 13 residues long. V trimming: 4 bases; J trimming: 7 bases; junction bases outside the gene matches: 5. CDR3 DNA sequence: TGTGCCAGCAGTTCAGGGGGCGTGGGGACCCAGTACTTC. Its protein product is CASSSGGVGTQYF.

CDR3 sequence: CASSQDFLTATNEKLFF. CDR3 nucleotide sequence: TGCGCCAGCAGCCAAGACTTCCTTACGGCAACTAATGAAAAACTGTTTTTT. This chain connects TRBV4-3 to TRBJ1-4; the D is unclear. The CDR3 is made up of 17 amino acids. Per the germline V gene, CDR1 is LGHNA and CDR2 is YSLEER. Trimming removed 0 bases at V and 0 bases at J, with 11 bases between.

V and J are TRBV9 and TRBJ2-1; D is undetermined. V was cut by 2 bases and J by 8 bases, with 11 bases left in between. The germline V gene encodes CDR1 SGDLS and CDR2 YYNGEE. The CDR3 runs 13 residues. This CDR3 is CASSVASFDEQFF. The CDR3 DNA sequence: TGTGCCAGCAGCGTGGCTAGTTTCGATGAGCAGTTCTTC.

The rearrangement joins TRBV5-1 to TRBJ2-7; 7 bases agree with TRBD2. Germline V gene lookup returns CDR1 SGHRS and CDR2 YFSETQ. J was trimmed by 1 base and V by 0 bases; bases with no gene match: 7. The CDR3 contains 16 residues. For the CDR3, the DNA is TGCGCCAGCAGCTTGGCGGGCCGGGAGGTATCCTACGAGCAGTACTTC. Protein: CASSLAGREVSYEQYF. Complete variable domain (other parts from reference TRBV5-1 and TRBJ2-7): KAGVTQTPRYLIKTRGQQVTLSCSPISGHRSVSWYQQTPGQGLQFLFEYFSETQRNKGNFPGRFSGRQFSNSRSEMNVSTLELGDSALYLCASSLAGREVSYEQYFGPGTRLTVT.

V is TRBV7-6 and J is TRBJ1-1; TRBD1 is a possible D gene (5 bases). Germline V lookup: CDR1 SGHVS, CDR2 FNYEAQ. V lost 5 bases, J lost 1 base, and 11 bases lay in between. This CDR3 spans 14 amino acids. The chain's CDR3 is CASSRGVWNTEAFF. The CDR3 DNA is TGTGCCAGCAGCCGGGGGGTATGGAACACTGAAGCTTTCTTT.

CDR3 in DNA: TGCGCCAGCAGACCACTGGGACGGACACAAGAGACCCAGTACTTC. This sequence encodes CASRPLGRTQETQYF. The rearrangement links TRBV4-1 to TRBJ2-5; the D call may be TRBD1 or TRBD2 (5 bases each). Germline CDR1 and CDR2: MGHRA and YSYEKL. CDR3 length: 15 residues. Trimming removed 6 bases from V and 2 bases from J, with 16 bases in between.

J is TRBJ2-2 and V is TRBV28; D unclear. V lost 10 bases, J lost 2 bases, and 11 bases lay in between. Per the germline V gene, CDR1 is MDHEN and CDR2 is SYDVKM. This CDR3 region has 13 residues. The CDR3 reads CAIEVPNTGELFF. In DNA form, the CDR3 reads TGTGCCATCGAGGTCCCCAACACCGGGGAGCTGTTTTTT.

The chain employs TRBV4-1 and TRBJ1-2; TRBD1 is a possible D gene (5 bases). Trimming stripped 5 bases from V and 7 bases from J, with 11 bases between. The CDR3 covers 12 residues. CDR1 is MGHRA and CDR2 is YSYEKL in the germline V gene. The CDR3 loop reads CASSTWGSGYTF. In nucleotides, the CDR3 is TGCGCCAGCAGCACGTGGGGGTCTGGCTACACCTTC.

V is TRBV7-9 and J is TRBJ2-5; D call uncertain. From germline, CDR1 is SEHNR and CDR2 FQNEAQ (reference sequence). The CDR3 length is 11 residues. Between the trimmed V and J ends, which lost 4 bases and 5 bases, there was a span of 5 bases. CDR3 residues: CASSYSETQYF. The CDR3 region has the DNA TGTGCCAGCAGCTACAGTGAGACCCAGTACTTC.

V and J are TRBV27 and TRBJ1-1; possibly TRBD1 for D (6 bases). CDR3 length: 16 residues. With 7 bases removed from V and 5 bases from J, the gap between germline ends came to 23 bases. Germline loops: CDR1 MNHEY, CDR2 SMNVEV (reference sequence). This chain's CDR3 is CASNPLGGGAGTEAFF. In DNA form, the CDR3 reads TGTGCCAGCAACCCATTGGGCGGGGGCGCCGGGACTGAAGCTTTCTTT.

The V gene is TRBV4-1, the J gene TRBJ2-4, with 7 bases fitting TRBD1. The germline CDR1 and CDR2 sequences are MGHRA and YSYEKL. The junction had 1 base not matched to a gene; V was cut back by 1 base and J by 1 base. The CDR3 is 15 residues long. The CDR3 region is CASSQADRAKNIQYF. CDR3 DNA: TGCGCCAGCAGCCAAGCGGACAGGGCCAAAAACATTCAGTACTTC.

The chain couples TRBV5-1 to TRBJ2-5; D unclear. The CDR3 runs to 13 residues. The V end was cut by 1 base, the J end by 2 bases, with 6 bases between. Germline CDR1 and CDR2: SGHRS and YFSETQ. Here the CDR3 reads CASSLSLQETQYF. The CDR3 bases are TGCGCCAGCAGCTTGAGTCTACAAGAGACCCAGTACTTC.

This chain links TRBV19 with TRBJ2-7; the D call may be TRBD1 or TRBD2 (7 bases each). CDR1 and CDR2 (germline): LNHDA, SQIVND (reference sequence). The V gene lost 5 bases and the J gene lost 0 bases, with 14 bases spanning the gap. The CDR3 contains 15 residues. The CDR3 spells CASSLDRDYSYEQYF. The CDR3 DNA reads as TGTGCCAGTAGTCTTGACAGGGACTACTCCTACGAGCAGTACTTC.